One T cell receptor (beta chain) is described in this entry. Antigen unknown. The sample originates from a study of shared clonotypes between healthy human individuals. Study-wide results and caveats: The study found lower generation probabilities in non-shared clonotypes than in those shared by all four donors.

CD45RO-negative CD8 cells positively selected for CCR7 made up the naive population, which excluded terminally differentiated effector memory CD45RA+ cells. The deep-level immunoSEQ assay was used. Sorted-subset replicate PCR reactions contained around 220 ng DNA, corresponding to about 30,000 T cell genomes. Profiled with immunoSEQ multiplex PCR; TCRdb holds only in-frame clones, not every one. The repertoire holds 800,000 to 950,000 clones, with roughly 96% as singletons. Trimming stripped 3 bases from V and 0 bases from J, with 15 bases between. Germline loops: CDR1 SGHDN, CDR2 FVKESK. The CDR3 totals 16 residues.

The receptor's source is a man between 25 and 39 years old in good health. What was sequenced was naive CD8+ T cells sorted from blood. The rearrangement joins TRBV14 to TRBJ2-7; D may be TRBD2 (6 bases). The CDR3 DNA follows: TGTGCCAGCAGCCAGGGACCGGGACTCAACTCCTACGAGCAGTACTTC. Its protein is CASSQGPGLNSYEQYF.